What follows is one T cell receptor beta chain and its context. This sample stems from a study of blood T cell repertoires in COVID-19. Study information: COVID-19 samples, acute and convalescent, were from the United States, Italy and Spain. The analysed material was cDNA or gDNA that came from T cells, B-cell-depleted T cells, or PBMCs.

In the study's own analysis: Scientists estimated how many nucleated cells there were by amplifying reference gene primers. The data were produced by immunoSEQ multiplex PCR, yet TCRdb's version contains in-frame clones alone and is incomplete. V and J calls and clone size are those listed in that table; D and trimming were worked out from the DNA. Counted here are roughly 250,000 clones, 88% occurring once; the ten biggest clones make up approximately 3.7%. Germline assignment: CDR1 SGDLS and CDR2 YYNGEE. The CDR3 consists of 14 residues. Deletions cut 0 bases from V and 4 bases from J, with 10 bases between.

The chain is built from TRBV9 and TRBJ1-1; no definite D call. This sequence was found in a man aged 55 to 70 who had recovered from COVID-19. Sequencing used peripheral blood. CDR3 in DNA: TGTGCCAGCAGCGTAGCTCTAGTAGGCACTGAAGCTTTCTTT. This sequence encodes CASSVALVGTEAFF.